This TCR beta chain was retrieved from a study of blood T cell repertoires in COVID-19. The wider study: PBMCs, B-cell-depleted T cells, or T cells were the source of the cDNA or gDNA that made up the material.

The assay was immunoSEQ multiplex PCR, and TCRdb's table has in-frame clones only and misses some. The data show approximately 210,000 clones, less than 85% seen once. This clone was recorded at least ten times. The receptor was isolated from an elderly woman with COVID-19, enrolled during active disease. The sequenced sample consisted of peripheral blood.

In nucleotides, the CDR3 is TGTGCCAGCAGCTTAGTTAGGGGGCGAGGGGAGCAGTACTTC. This encodes CASSLVRGRGEQYF. This chain joins TRBV11-2 and TRBJ2-7, with TRBD1 matching over 7 bases. Germline CDR1 reads SGHAT; CDR2 reads FQNNGV. V lost 1 base, J lost 7 bases, and 7 bases stayed unmatched. The CDR3 runs to 14 residues.